The clone carrying this T cell receptor beta chain was seen a few times. The CDR3 runs to 15 residues. Germline CDR1 and CDR2: SGHRS and YFSETQ. The junction had 5 bases not matched to a gene; V was cut back by 4 bases and J by 4 bases. These data are taken from a study of blood T cell repertoires in COVID-19. The wider study: Both acute and convalescent COVID-19 samples were obtained from the United States, Italy and Spain. In each case, the material was cDNA or gDNA derived from T cells, B-cell-depleted T cells, or PBMCs.

Study processing details: Reference gene primer amplification yielded estimated nucleated cell counts. Data came from immunoSEQ multiplex PCR; TCRdb stores just in-frame clones and leaves some out. V, J and clone size derive from that table, while D and trimming were established from the DNA sequence. The sample yields about 90,000 clones, less than 85% seen once. This sequence joins TRBV5-1 and TRBJ2-3; 11 bases match TRBD1. The TCR comes from a man aged 65 to 79 with acute or convalescent COVID-19. The source material was peripheral blood. CDR3 residues: CASSGGTGGADTQYF. The CDR3 DNA follows: TGCGCCAGCAGCGGAGGGACAGGGGGAGCAGATACGCAGTATTTT.